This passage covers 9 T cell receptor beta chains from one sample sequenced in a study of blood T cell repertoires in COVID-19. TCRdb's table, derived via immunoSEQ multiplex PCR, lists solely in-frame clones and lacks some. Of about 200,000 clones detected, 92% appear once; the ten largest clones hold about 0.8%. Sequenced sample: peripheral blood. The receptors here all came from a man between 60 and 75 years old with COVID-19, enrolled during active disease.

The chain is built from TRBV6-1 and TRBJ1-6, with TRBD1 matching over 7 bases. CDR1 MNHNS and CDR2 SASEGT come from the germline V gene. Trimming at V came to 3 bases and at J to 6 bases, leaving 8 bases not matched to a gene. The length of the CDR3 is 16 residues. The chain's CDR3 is CASSDRQGFVNSPLHF. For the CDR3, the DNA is TGTGCCAGCAGTGACCGACAGGGTTTCGTTAATTCACCCCTCCACTTT.

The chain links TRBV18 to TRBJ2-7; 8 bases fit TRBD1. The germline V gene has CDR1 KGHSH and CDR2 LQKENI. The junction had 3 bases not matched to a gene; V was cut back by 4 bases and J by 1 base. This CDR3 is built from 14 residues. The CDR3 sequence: CASSLGQESYEQYF. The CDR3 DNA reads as TGTGCCAGCTCACTGGGACAGGAATCCTACGAGCAGTACTTC.

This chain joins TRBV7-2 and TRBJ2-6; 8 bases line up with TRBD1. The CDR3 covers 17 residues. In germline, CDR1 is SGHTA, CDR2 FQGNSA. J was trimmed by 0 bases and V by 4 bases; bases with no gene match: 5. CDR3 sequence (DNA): TGTGCCAGCAGCTCGGACAGGGCCCGCTCTGGGGCCAACGTCCTGACTTTC. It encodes CASSSDRARSGANVLTF.

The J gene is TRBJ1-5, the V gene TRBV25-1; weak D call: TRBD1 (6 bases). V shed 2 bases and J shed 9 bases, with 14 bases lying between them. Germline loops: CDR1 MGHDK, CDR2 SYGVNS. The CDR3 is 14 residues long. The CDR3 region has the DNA TGTGCCAGCAGTGAACGGGCCCAAGGGGGGCCCCAGCATTTT. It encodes CASSERAQGGPQHF.

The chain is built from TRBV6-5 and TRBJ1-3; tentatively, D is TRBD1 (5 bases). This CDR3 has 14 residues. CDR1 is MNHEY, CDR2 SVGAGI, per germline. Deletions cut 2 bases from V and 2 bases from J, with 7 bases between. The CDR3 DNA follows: TGTGCCAGCAGTTACGGGGGGACTGGAAACACCATATATTTT. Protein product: CASSYGGTGNTIYF.

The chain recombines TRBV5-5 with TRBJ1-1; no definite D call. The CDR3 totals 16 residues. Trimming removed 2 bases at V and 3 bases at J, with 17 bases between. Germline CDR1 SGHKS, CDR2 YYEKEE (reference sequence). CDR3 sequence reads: CASSFSPRGLHTEAFF. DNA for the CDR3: TGTGCCAGCAGCTTCAGTCCTCGGGGTCTCCACACTGAAGCTTTCTTT.

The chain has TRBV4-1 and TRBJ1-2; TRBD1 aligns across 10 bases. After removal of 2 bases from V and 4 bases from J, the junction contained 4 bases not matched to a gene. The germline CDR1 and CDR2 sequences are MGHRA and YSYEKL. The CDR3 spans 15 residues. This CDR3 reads CASSQPGQGTYGYTF. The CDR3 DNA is TGCGCCAGCAGCCAACCGGGACAGGGGACCTATGGCTACACCTTC.

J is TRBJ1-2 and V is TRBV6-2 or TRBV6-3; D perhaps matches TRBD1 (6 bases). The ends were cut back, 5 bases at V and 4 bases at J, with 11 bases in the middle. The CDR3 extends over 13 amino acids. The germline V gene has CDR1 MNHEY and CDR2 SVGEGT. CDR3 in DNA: TGTGCCAGCAGTACAGGGCTCGTCTATGGCTACACCTTC. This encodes CASSTGLVYGYTF.

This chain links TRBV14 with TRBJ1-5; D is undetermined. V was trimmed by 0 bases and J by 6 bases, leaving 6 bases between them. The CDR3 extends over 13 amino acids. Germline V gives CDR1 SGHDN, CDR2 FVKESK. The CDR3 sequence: CASSQDWAQPQHF. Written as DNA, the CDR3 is TGTGCCAGCAGCCAAGACTGGGCTCAGCCCCAGCATTTT.